This TCR beta chain originates from a study of T-cell memory formation after mild COVID-19. V dropped 3 bases and J dropped 0 bases, with 8 bases sitting between them. CDR1 is SQVTM, CDR2 ANQGSEA, per germline. The length of the CDR3 is 13 residues. Each CDR3 protein is one row after TCRdb ran MiXCR on the 5' RACE reads. This sample yields some 250,000 distinct CDR3 sequences, of which roughly 17% are seen a single time; 20% to 25% belongs to the top ten. The origin of this receptor is a man aged 18 to 30 who had mild COVID-19 (a few samples of this study predate the infection). Cell type and time point are not known. The V gene is TRBV29-1, the J gene TRBJ1-1, with D unclear. The source material was PBMCs or a T cell subset sorted from them (not recorded which). This chain's CDR3 is CSVDGQVNTEAFF. In DNA, the CDR3 is TGCAGCGTTGATGGCCAAGTGAACACTGAAGCTTTCTTT.